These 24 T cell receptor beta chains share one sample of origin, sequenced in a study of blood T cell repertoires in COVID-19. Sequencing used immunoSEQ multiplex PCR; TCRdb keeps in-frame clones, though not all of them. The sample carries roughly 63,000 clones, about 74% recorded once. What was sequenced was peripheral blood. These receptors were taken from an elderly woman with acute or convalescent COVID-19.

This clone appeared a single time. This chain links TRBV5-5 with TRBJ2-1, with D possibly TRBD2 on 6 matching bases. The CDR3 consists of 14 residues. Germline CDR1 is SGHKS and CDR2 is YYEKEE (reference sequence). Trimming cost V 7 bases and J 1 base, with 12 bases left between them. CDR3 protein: CASVAVVSYNEQFF. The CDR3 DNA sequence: TGTGCCAGCGTAGCGGTCGTATCCTACAATGAGCAGTTCTTC.

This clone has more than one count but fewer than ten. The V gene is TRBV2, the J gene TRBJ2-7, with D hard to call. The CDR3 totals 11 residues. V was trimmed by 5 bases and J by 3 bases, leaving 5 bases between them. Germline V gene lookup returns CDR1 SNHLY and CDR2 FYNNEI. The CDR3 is CASSRYYEQYF. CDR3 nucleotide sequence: TGTGCCAGCAGTCGGTACTACGAGCAGTACTTC. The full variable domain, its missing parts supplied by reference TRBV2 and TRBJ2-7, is EPEVTQTPSHQVTQMGQEVILRCVPISNHLYFYWYRQILGQKVEFLVSFYNNEISEKSEIFDDQFSVERPDGSNFTLKIRSTKLEDSAMYFCASSRYYEQYFGPGTRLTVT.

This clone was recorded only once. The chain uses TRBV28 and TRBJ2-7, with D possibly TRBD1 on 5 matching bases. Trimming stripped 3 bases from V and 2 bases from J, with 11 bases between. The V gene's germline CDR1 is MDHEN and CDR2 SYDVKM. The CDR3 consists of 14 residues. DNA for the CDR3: TGTGCCAGCAGTTTCAGGGCCCTACCCTACGAGCAGTACTTC. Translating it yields CASSFRALPYEQYF.

The CDR3 DNA sequence: TGTGCCTCCTTGGCCAGCGGGACCTACGAGCAGTACTTC. This codes for CASLASGTYEQYF. The genes are TRBV30 and TRBJ2-7, with 7 bases lining up with TRBD2. The CDR3 spans 13 residues. V lost 7 bases, J lost 2 bases, and 8 bases stayed unmatched. Per the germline V gene, CDR1 is GTSNPN and CDR2 is SVGIG (reference sequence).

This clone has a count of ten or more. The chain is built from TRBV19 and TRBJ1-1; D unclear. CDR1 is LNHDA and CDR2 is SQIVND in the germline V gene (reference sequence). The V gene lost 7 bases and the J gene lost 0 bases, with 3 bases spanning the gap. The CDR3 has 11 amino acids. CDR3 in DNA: TGTGCCAGTAACTTGAACACTGAAGCTTTCTTT. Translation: CASNLNTEAFF.

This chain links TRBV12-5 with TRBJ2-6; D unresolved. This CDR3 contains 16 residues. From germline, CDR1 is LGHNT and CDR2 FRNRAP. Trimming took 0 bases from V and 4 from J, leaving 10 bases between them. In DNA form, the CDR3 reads TGTGCTAGTGGTTTGGTACGCTACTCGGGGGCCAACGTCCTGACTTTC. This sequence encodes CASGLVRYSGANVLTF.

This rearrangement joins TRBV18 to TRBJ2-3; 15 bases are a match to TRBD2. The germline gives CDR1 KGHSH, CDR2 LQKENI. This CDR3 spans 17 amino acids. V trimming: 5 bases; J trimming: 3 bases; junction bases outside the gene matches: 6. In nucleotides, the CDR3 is TGTGCCAGCTCAACGGGACTAGCGGGAGGTCTTACAGATACGCAGTATTTT. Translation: CASSTGLAGGLTDTQYF.

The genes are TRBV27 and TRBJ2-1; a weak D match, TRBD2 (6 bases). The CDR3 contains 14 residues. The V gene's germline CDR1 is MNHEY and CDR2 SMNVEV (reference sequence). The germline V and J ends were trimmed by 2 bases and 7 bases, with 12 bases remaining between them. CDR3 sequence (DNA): TGTGCCAGCAGTTTAATGCGGGGTGGGAATGAGCAGTTCTTC. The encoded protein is CASSLMRGGNEQFF.

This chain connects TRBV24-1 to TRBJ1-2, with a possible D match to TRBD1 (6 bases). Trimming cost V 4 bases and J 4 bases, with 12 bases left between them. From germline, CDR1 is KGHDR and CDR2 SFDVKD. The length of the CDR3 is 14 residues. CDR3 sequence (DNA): TGTGCCACCAGTGACACCGGGACATTCTATGGCTACACCTTC. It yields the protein CATSDTGTFYGYTF.

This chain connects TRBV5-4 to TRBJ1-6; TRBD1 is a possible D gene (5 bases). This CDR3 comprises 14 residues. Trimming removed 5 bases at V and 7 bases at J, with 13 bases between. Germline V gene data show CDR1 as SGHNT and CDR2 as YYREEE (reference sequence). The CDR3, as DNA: TGTGCCAGCAGTCTGGGGCAACGGAATTCACCCCTCCACTTT. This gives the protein CASSLGQRNSPLHF.

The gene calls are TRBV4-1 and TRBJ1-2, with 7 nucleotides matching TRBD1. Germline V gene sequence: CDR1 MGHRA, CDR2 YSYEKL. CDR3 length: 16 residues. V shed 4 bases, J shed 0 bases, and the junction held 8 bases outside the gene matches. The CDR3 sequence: CASSPGDSRTNYGYTF. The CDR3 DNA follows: TGCGCCAGCAGCCCAGGGGACAGCCGTACTAACTATGGCTACACCTTC.

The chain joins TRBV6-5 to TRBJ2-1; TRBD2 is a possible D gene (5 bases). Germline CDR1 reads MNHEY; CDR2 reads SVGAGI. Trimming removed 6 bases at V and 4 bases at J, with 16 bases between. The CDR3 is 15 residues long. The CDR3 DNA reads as TGTGCCAGCAGGGCAAGCGGACCAGAATACAATGAGCAGTTCTTC. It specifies CASRASGPEYNEQFF.

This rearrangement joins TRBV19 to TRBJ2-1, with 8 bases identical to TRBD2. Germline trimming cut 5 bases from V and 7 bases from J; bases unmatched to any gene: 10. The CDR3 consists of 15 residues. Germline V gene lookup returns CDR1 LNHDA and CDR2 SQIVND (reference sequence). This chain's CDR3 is CASSSGAGVGNEQFF. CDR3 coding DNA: TGTGCCAGTAGTTCTGGAGCGGGAGTGGGAAATGAGCAGTTCTTC.

CDR3 sequence (DNA): TGTGCCAGCTCACCCTCAGGACAGGAGCAGTTCTTC. Amino acids: CASSPSGQEQFF. This chain uses TRBV18 with TRBJ2-1; a possible D gene is TRBD1 (6 bases). The CDR3 runs 12 residues. The V and J ends lost 3 bases and 10 bases respectively, with 10 bases between them. The V gene's germline CDR1 is KGHSH and CDR2 LQKENI.

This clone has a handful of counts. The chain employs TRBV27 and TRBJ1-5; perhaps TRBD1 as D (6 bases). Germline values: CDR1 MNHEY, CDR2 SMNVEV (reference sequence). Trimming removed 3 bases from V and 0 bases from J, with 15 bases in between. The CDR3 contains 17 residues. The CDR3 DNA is TGTGCCAGCAGTTTCCGGGGAGGGGGGCCTAGCAATCAGCCCCAGCATTTT. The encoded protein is CASSFRGGGPSNQPQHF.

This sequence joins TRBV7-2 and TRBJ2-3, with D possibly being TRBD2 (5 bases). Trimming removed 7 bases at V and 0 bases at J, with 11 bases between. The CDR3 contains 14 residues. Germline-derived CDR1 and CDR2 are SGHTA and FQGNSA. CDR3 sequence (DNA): TGTGCCAGCATAAGAGGGATTAGCACAGATACGCAGTATTTT. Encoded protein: CASIRGISTDTQYF. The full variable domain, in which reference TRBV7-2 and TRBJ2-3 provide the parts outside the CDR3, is GAGVSQSPSNKVTEKGKDVELRCDPISGHTALYWYRQSLGQGLEFLIYFQGNSAPDKSGLPSDRFSAERTGGSVSTLTIQRTQQEDSAVYLCASIRGISTDTQYFGPGTRLTVL.

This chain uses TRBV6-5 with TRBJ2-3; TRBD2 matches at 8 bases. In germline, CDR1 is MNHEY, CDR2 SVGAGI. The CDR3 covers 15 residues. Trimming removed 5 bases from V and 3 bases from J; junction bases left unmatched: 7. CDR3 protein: CASSPPGTRTDTQYF. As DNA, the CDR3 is TGTGCCAGCAGTCCCCCCGGGACTAGAACAGATACGCAGTATTTT.

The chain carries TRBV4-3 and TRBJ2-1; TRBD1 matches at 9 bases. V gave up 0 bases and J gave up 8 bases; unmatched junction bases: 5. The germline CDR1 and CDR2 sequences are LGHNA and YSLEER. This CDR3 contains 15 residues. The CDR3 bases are TGCGCCAGCAGCCAAGATTGGACAGGGGAGGATGAGCAGTTCTTC. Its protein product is CASSQDWTGEDEQFF.

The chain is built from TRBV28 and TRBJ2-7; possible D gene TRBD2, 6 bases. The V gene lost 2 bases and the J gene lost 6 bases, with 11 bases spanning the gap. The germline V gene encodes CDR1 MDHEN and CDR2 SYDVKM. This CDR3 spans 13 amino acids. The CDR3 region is CASSLNGRREQYF. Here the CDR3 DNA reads TGTGCCAGCAGTTTAAACGGGAGACGCGAGCAGTACTTC.

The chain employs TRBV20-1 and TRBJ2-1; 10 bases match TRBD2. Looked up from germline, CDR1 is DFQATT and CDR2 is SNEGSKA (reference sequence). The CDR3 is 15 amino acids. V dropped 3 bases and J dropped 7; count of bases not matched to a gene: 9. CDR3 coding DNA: TGCAGTGCTAGTTCCCTAGCGGGAGACGGGAATGAGCAGTTCTTC. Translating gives CSASSLAGDGNEQFF.

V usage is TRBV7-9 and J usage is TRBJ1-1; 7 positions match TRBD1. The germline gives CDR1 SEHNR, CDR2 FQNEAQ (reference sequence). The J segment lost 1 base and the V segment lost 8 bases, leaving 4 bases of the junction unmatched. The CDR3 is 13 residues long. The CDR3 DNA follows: TGTGCCAGCGTCGGACAGGCGAACACTGAAGCTTTCTTT. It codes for CASVGQANTEAFF.

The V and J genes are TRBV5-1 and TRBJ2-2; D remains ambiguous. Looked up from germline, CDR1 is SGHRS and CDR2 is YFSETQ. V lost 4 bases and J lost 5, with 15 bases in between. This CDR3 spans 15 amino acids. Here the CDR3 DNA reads TGCGCCAGCAGCCATACGGCAGCGTATACCGGGGAGCTGTTTTTT. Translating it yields CASSHTAAYTGELFF.

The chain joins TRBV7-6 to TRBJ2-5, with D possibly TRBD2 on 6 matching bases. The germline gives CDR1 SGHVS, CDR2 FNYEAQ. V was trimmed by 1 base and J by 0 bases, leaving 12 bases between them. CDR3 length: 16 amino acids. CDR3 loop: CASSLVLAAYQETQYF. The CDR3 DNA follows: TGTGCCAGCAGCTTAGTGTTAGCGGCGTACCAAGAGACCCAGTACTTC.

The CDR3 region is CATSGGGWETQYF. CDR3 nucleotide sequence: TGTGCCACCAGTGGAGGAGGGTGGGAGACCCAGTACTTC. The chain links TRBV24-1 to TRBJ2-5, with a weak D call TRBD2 (6 bases). The CDR3 extends over 13 amino acids. V was cut by 5 bases and J by 5 bases, with 11 bases left in between. Germline CDR1 KGHDR, CDR2 SFDVKD.